This T cell receptor (beta chain) was captured by sequencing in a study of T cell clones after liver transplantation. Study outcomes and limitations: A significant post-transplant drop in circulating graft-donor-reactive CD4 TCRbeta sequences occurred in most of the 8 subjects.

The CDR3 has 14 residues. V gave up 6 bases and J gave up 6 bases; unmatched junction bases: 9. Germline V lookup: CDR1 LNHDA, CDR2 SQIVND (reference sequence). In its sample, this clone was seen a few times. Its antigen is as yet unknown. Sequenced by immunoSEQ multiplex PCR; TCRdb stores in-frame clones only, minus some. The table lists 20,000 to 25,000 clones, about 70% of them singletons. This receptor was obtained from a human donor who received a liver transplant. V gene TRBV19 combines with J gene TRBJ1-2; 8 nucleotides line up with TRBD1. Material: CD4+ T cells from blood, obtained before liver transplant. CDR3 residues: CASRATGAPNGYTF. The CDR3, as DNA: TGTGCCAGTAGAGCGACAGGGGCCCCTAATGGCTACACCTTC.